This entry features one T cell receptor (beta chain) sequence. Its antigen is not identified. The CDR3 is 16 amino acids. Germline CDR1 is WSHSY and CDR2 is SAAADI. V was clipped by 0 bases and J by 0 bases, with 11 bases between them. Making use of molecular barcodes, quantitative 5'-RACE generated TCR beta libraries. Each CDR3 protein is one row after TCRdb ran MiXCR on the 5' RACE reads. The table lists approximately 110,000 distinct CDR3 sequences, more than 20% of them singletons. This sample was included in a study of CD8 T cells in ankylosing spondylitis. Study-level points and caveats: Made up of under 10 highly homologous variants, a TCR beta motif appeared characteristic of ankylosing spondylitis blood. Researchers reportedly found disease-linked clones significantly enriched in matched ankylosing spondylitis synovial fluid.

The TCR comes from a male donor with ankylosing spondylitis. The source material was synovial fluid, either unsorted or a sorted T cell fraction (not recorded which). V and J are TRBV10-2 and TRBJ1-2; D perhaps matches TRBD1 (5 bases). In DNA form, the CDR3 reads TGCGCCAGCAGTGAGTCCCGGGGGGGGACTAACTATGGCTACACCTTC. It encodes CASSESRGGTNYGYTF.